This T cell receptor beta chain was recorded in a study of blood T cells in healthy people across ages. Points from the study as a whole: Among long-lived donors, naive CD4+ cells were more numerous and diversity higher than in aged donors.

This clonotype was seen a few times. Its antigen is still unknown. The V end lost 2 bases, the J end lost 13 bases, and 12 bases lay between the germline ends. Germline-derived CDR1 and CDR2 are MNHEY and SVGAGI. CDR3 length equals 12 residues. Primers used in a second PCR of about 6 to 12 cycles were a sample-barcoded 5' primer and a J-beta primer mix. TCRdb re-called the 5' RACE reads with MiXCR, one entry per CDR3 protein. The repertoire holds 650,000 to 900,000 distinct CDR3 sequences, with around two thirds as singletons. The sequence was collected from a man aged 25-40 years in good health. The chain is built from TRBV6-5 and TRBJ2-1; D assignment may be TRBD1 or TRBD2 (5 bases each). Sequences were obtained from blood. DNA for the CDR3: TGTGCCAGCAGTTACGGGCAGAGGGGTCAGTTCTTC. Encoded protein: CASSYGQRGQFF.